Below, one TCR beta chain is given with its context. Its target is unknown. The data derive from a study of glioma-infiltrating T cells after dendritic cell vaccination. Whole-study results and caveats: Longer survival after dendritic cell vaccination followed higher pretreatment TIL content. Complete blood and tumor specimen sets were limited to few patients.

Amplification used 60 V beta primers and 13 J beta primers. TCRdb's table, derived via immunoSEQ multiplex PCR, lists solely in-frame clones and lacks some. This table holds 90,000 or so clones, approximately 87% found once. The CDR3 is 12 amino acids. Germline values: CDR1 WSHSY, CDR2 SAAADI. V was clipped by 7 bases and J by 2 bases, with 8 bases between them. The receptor was isolated from a human donor with glioblastoma. Material: blood, obtained before dendritic cell vaccination. This rearrangement joins TRBV10-2 to TRBJ1-1; no clear D. For the CDR3, the DNA is TGCGCCAGCAACTTACTTAACACTGAAGCTTTCTTT. This encodes CASNLLNTEAFF.